A selection of T cell receptor beta chains follows, all from one sample in a study of identical twins. One entry per CDR3 protein, called by TCRdb with MiXCR from the 5' RACE reads. This sample has around 650,000 distinct CDR3 sequences, with about 7.6% found just once. This sample was also put to use in a study of yellow fever vaccine responses in identical twins.

The sequenced sample was PBMCs. The receptors come from a young woman in good health. Each CDR3 is given with its conserved first and last residue. The order of the fields is J gene, V gene, clone size, D gene, CDR3 DNA, CDR3 protein. The D gene is left open where the match is weak. Clone size is stated in some rows and not others, as once, few, many or a class when expanded.

j_gene: TRBJ2-2
v_gene: TRBV5-1
abundance: many
d_gene: .
CDR3nt: TGCGCCAGCAGCTTGGGTTACGATACCGTTTCCACCGGGGAGCTGTTTTTT
CDR3aa: CASSLGYDTVSTGELFF

j_gene: TRBJ2-3
v_gene: TRBV15
abundance: few
d_gene: TRBD1
CDR3nt: TGTGCCACCAGCAGGACCATGACAGGGTGGGTTATCACAGATACGCAGTATTTT
CDR3aa: CATSRTMTGWVITDTQYF

j_gene: TRBJ1-4
v_gene: TRBV12-3/TRBV12-4
abundance: many
d_gene: .
CDR3nt: TGTGCCAGCAGTTTAATCGGGGCCAAGGAGGTGTTTTTT
CDR3aa: CASSLIGAKEVFF

j_gene: TRBJ2-1
v_gene: TRBV3-1
abundance: .
d_gene: .
CDR3nt: TGTGCCAGCAGCCAGGGGGTGAGTGAGCAGTTCTTC
CDR3aa: CASSQGVSEQFF

j_gene: TRBJ2-3
v_gene: TRBV29-1
abundance: few
d_gene: .
CDR3nt: TGCAGCCTCTGGGGGCGGACAGATACGCAGTATTTT
CDR3aa: CSLWGRTDTQYF

j_gene: TRBJ2-5
v_gene: TRBV20-1
abundance: .
d_gene: TRBD2
CDR3nt: TGCAGTGCTAGAGATTCTCGGGCTCTAGCGGGAGCTGAGACCCAGTACTTC
CDR3aa: CSARDSRALAGAETQYF

j_gene: TRBJ1-1
v_gene: TRBV29-1
abundance: .
d_gene: .
CDR3nt: TGCAGCGTTGAGGCGGTGGGGGGCACTGAAGCTTTCTTT
CDR3aa: CSVEAVGGTEAFF

j_gene: TRBJ2-1
v_gene: TRBV7-9
abundance: many
d_gene: .
CDR3nt: TGTGCCAGCAGCCCGGCGGGCAGGGATGATGAGCAGTTCTTC
CDR3aa: CASSPAGRDDEQFF

j_gene: TRBJ1-1
v_gene: TRBV21-1
abundance: .
d_gene: .
CDR3nt: TGTGCCAGCAGCAAAGAGAAAGGGGAAGCTTTCTTT
CDR3aa: CASSKEKGEAFF

j_gene: TRBJ2-2
v_gene: TRBV6-5
abundance: .
d_gene: TRBD1
CDR3nt: TGTGCCAGCAGTTATTGGACAGGGGGCTTCTTTCCGGGCGGGGAGCTGTTTTTT
CDR3aa: CASSYWTGGFFPGGELFF

j_gene: TRBJ2-7
v_gene: TRBV11-2
abundance: .
d_gene: .
CDR3nt: TGTGCCAGCAGCTTAAAGGTGGGGGAGCAGTACTTC
CDR3aa: CASSLKVGEQYF

j_gene: TRBJ1-3
v_gene: TRBV3-1
abundance: .
d_gene: .
CDR3nt: TGTGCCAGCACCCTAAGGGACTACTCTGGAAACACCATATATTTT
CDR3aa: CASTLRDYSGNTIYF

j_gene: TRBJ1-6
v_gene: TRBV4-2
abundance: many
d_gene: .
CDR3nt: TGTGCCAGCAGCCAAGAGGGATATTCACCCCTCCACTTT
CDR3aa: CASSQEGYSPLHF

j_gene: TRBJ2-3
v_gene: TRBV12-5
abundance: .
d_gene: .
CDR3nt: TGTGCTAGTGGTTTGGTGTTCGGCAAGGGAGGAGGCACAGATACGCAGTATTTT
CDR3aa: CASGLVFGKGGGTDTQYF

j_gene: TRBJ2-1
v_gene: TRBV20-1
abundance: many
d_gene: TRBD2
CDR3nt: TGCAGTGCCACCACCCGGGGTAGCGGGACCGGGAGGGCCTACAATGAGCAGTTCTTC
CDR3aa: CSATTRGSGTGRAYNEQFF

j_gene: TRBJ2-7
v_gene: TRBV4-1
abundance: .
d_gene: TRBD2
CDR3nt: TGCGCCAGCAGCCAAGCCAGCGGGAGAAACGAGCAGTACTTC
CDR3aa: CASSQASGRNEQYF

j_gene: TRBJ2-3
v_gene: TRBV20-1
abundance: many
d_gene: TRBD2
CDR3nt: TGCAGTGCCAGGAGGACTAGCGGTTTCACAGATACGCAGTATTTT
CDR3aa: CSARRTSGFTDTQYF

j_gene: TRBJ1-4
v_gene: TRBV5-1
abundance: .
d_gene: .
CDR3nt: TGCGCCAGCAGCGCCACAGGGAGCCGGGGCAATTTTGAAAAACTGTTTTTT
CDR3aa: CASSATGSRGNFEKLFF

j_gene: TRBJ2-3
v_gene: TRBV5-1
abundance: many
d_gene: TRBD2
CDR3nt: TGCGCCAGCAGCTCCGGACTAGCAAGACCCGATACGCAGTATTTT
CDR3aa: CASSSGLARPDTQYF

j_gene: TRBJ1-5
v_gene: TRBV4-1
abundance: many
d_gene: .
CDR3nt: TGCGCCAGCAGCCAAAGACTCCAGGACCTTAATCAGCCCCAGCATTTT
CDR3aa: CASSQRLQDLNQPQHF

j_gene: TRBJ2-5
v_gene: TRBV7-2
abundance: .
d_gene: .
CDR3nt: TGTGCCAGCAGCTTAATGGCAGGGGAGACCCAGTACTTC
CDR3aa: CASSLMAGETQYF

j_gene: TRBJ2-1
v_gene: TRBV7-9
abundance: many
d_gene: TRBD2
CDR3nt: TGTGCCAGCAGCCCCAGGCTAGCGGGAGCTTCCCGGAATGAGCAGTTCTTC
CDR3aa: CASSPRLAGASRNEQFF

j_gene: TRBJ2-2
v_gene: TRBV28
abundance: many
d_gene: TRBD2
CDR3nt: TGTGCCAGCAGTTATCCGGGGGGGCCGGGCACCGGGGAGCTGTTTTTT
CDR3aa: CASSYPGGPGTGELFF

j_gene: TRBJ2-7
v_gene: TRBV7-6
abundance: .
d_gene: .
CDR3nt: TGTGCCAGCAGCCCCAAACGACAGTTGTCGCCCTACGAGCAGTACTTC
CDR3aa: CASSPKRQLSPYEQYF

j_gene: TRBJ2-7
v_gene: TRBV20-1
abundance: .
d_gene: TRBD2
CDR3nt: TGCAGTGCCCACACCGGGACTAGCGGGTACGAGCAGTACTTC
CDR3aa: CSAHTGTSGYEQYF

j_gene: TRBJ2-1
v_gene: TRBV9
abundance: many
d_gene: TRBD1
CDR3nt: TGTGCCAGCAGCCCACCGACAGGGTCCTTTTGGAATGAGCAGTTCTTC
CDR3aa: CASSPPTGSFWNEQFF